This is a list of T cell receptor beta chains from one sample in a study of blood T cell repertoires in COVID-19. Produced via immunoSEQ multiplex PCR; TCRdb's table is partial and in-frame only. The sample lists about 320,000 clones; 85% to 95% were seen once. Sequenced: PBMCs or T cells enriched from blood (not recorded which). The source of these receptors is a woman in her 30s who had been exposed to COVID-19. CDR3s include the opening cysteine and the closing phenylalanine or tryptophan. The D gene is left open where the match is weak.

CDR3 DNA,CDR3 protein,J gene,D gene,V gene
TGTGCCAGCAGGACACTTACAGGGGGGTCTGAAGCTTTCTTT,CASRTLTGGSEAFF,TRBJ1-1,TRBD1,TRBV2
TGTGCCCTTGGGGGACAGGGAGAGGGCTATGGCTACACCTTC,CALGGQGEGYGYTF,TRBJ1-2,TRBD1,TRBV19
TGTGCCAGCTCACCCGACAGGGGTACCTATGGCTACACCTTC,CASSPDRGTYGYTF,TRBJ1-2,TRBD1,TRBV18
TGCGCCAGCAGCCCGGGACAGGGGAATGAAGCTTTCTTT,CASSPGQGNEAFF,TRBJ1-1,TRBD1,TRBV4-1
TGTGCCAGCAGCTTTGAGACAGGGGGCAATCAGCCCCAGCATTTT,CASSFETGGNQPQHF,TRBJ1-5,TRBD1,TRBV5-8
TGTGCCAGCAGCGACGCAGTGGGGGGGGCGCATAAGTATGGCTACACCTTC,CASSDAVGGAHKYGYTF,TRBJ1-2,NA,TRBV9
TGTGCCAGCAGCCAAGATGGGCCGCCGGGGGAGACCCAGTACTTC,CASSQDGPPGETQYF,TRBJ2-5,NA,TRBV4-2
TGTGCCAGCAGCCAAGACGACAGGGTACAGCCCCAGCATTTT,CASSQDDRVQPQHF,TRBJ1-5,TRBD1,TRBV4-2
TGTGCCAGCTCACCGGCGGGGGCTGGAAACACCATATATTTT,CASSPAGAGNTIYF,TRBJ1-3,NA,TRBV18
TGTGCCAGCAGTCAAGACAGGACTAGCAATCAGCCCCAGCATTTT,CASSQDRTSNQPQHF,TRBJ1-5,NA,TRBV2
TGTGCCAGCAGCTTCGACAGGGGGGATGAGCAGTTCTTC,CASSFDRGDEQFF,TRBJ2-1,TRBD1,TRBV11-2
TGTGCCAGCAGAGACAGGGCCGGTCAGCCCCAGCATTTT,CASRDRAGQPQHF,TRBJ1-5,TRBD1,TRBV2
TGTGCCAGCACTCTGCATCCGGCAGGGAACACCGGGGAGCTGTTTTTT,CASTLHPAGNTGELFF,TRBJ2-2,NA,TRBV27
TGTGCCATCAGTGAGTCCGGGACAGGGTCCGAAGAGGGTGGCTACACCTTC,CAISESGTGSEEGGYTF,TRBJ1-2,TRBD1,TRBV10-3
TGTGCCAGCAGCGCGCCGGGACTAGCGGGGACGACGCAGTATTTT,CASSAPGLAGTTQYF,TRBJ2-3,TRBD2,TRBV9